This T cell receptor (beta chain) was retrieved from a study of CD8 T cells in ankylosing spondylitis. Study conclusions and caveats: Some of these motif variants have turned up before, in reports on reactive arthritis synovial fluid and blood.

This clonotype was seen a handful of times. Its antigen is unidentified. As the method for making TCR beta libraries, quantitative 5'-RACE with molecular barcodes was used. TCRdb recomputed calls from the 5' RACE reads with MiXCR, one row per CDR3 protein. The repertoire holds about 340,000 distinct CDR3 sequences, with 20% to 25% as singletons. The material sequenced was blood, either unsorted or a sorted T cell fraction (not recorded which). The clonotype was recovered from a male donor with ankylosing spondylitis or in good health (not recorded which).

In nucleotides, the CDR3 is TGTGCCAGCAGTTACGGACAGGGGGCTGGGGCCAACGTCCTGACTTTC. It translates to CASSYGQGAGANVLTF. This rearrangement joins TRBV6-5 to TRBJ2-6, with TRBD1 matching over 10 bases. The V gene's germline CDR1 is MNHEY and CDR2 SVGAGI. The CDR3 sequence is 16 residues long. The V segment lost 2 bases and the J segment 2 bases; nucleotides outside the gene matches: 0.